This T cell receptor (beta chain) was identified during a study of blood T cell repertoires in COVID-19. In the study overall: From T cells, B-cell-depleted T cells, or PBMCs came the material, which was cDNA or gDNA.

Participants came from under 30 US areas, aged about 18 to 90 years. Participant-given clinical history determined each cohort assignment. The CDR3 length is 14 residues. V lost 6 bases and J lost 4, with 13 bases in between. Germline CDR1 and CDR2: SGHAT and FQNNGV. Original methodology: Nucleated cell counts were estimated from reference gene primer amplification. Clones were sequenced by immunoSEQ multiplex PCR, and TCRdb holds only the in-frame ones, with some missing. V, J and clone size were drawn from that table, and D and trimming were deduced from the DNA. This table holds 200,000 to 250,000 clones, nearly 90% found once.

Specimen: PBMCs or T cells enriched from blood (not recorded which). The rearrangement uses TRBV11-2 and TRBJ1-3; perhaps TRBD1 as D (6 bases). This receptor was obtained from a man aged 30 to 39 who had recovered from COVID-19. CDR3 coding DNA: TGTGCCAGCAGTGAACAGGGCTCCGGAAACACCATATATTTT. Its translation: CASSEQGSGNTIYF.